This TCR beta chain derives from a study of sequential checkpoint blockade in melanoma. Turning to the study itself: Maintenance nivolumab came after either treatment sequence.

Indicated treatment: randomized to nivolumab then ipilimumab (arm A) or the reverse (arm B). Live CD3+CD8+ CD19− CD56− cells were sorted from PBMCs. Sequencing was performed with immunoSEQ multiplex PCR; in TCRdb, only in-frame clones are kept and a portion is missing. This sample has some 16,000 clones, with approximately 80% found just once. Sample: CD8+ T cells sorted from blood (inferred from file names), taken from a patient given nivolumab and ipilimumab in sequence. The source is a human donor with melanoma.

As DNA, the CDR3 is TGCGCCAGCAGCCCTAGGACTAGCAGTAACGAGCAGTACTTC. It codes for CASSPRTSSNEQYF. The rearrangement uses TRBV5-1 and TRBJ2-7; 8 bases fit TRBD2. The V gene end was trimmed by 4 bases and the J gene end by 5 bases; junction bases not matched to a gene: 8. The CDR3 spans 14 residues. The germline gives CDR1 SGHRS, CDR2 YFSETQ.